This TCR beta chain was identified in a study of blood T cell repertoires in COVID-19. Overall study context: Some COVID-19 samples were acute and others convalescent; all came from the United States, Italy and Spain. PBMCs, B-cell-depleted T cells, or T cells provided the cDNA or gDNA that made up the material.

CDR1 and CDR2 (germline): MDHEN, SYDVKM. With V trimmed by 2 bases and J by 11 bases, 15 bases remained unmatched. There are 16 residues in the CDR3. In the original analysis: Reference gene primer amplification gave nucleated cell count estimates. The assay was immunoSEQ multiplex PCR, and TCRdb's table has in-frame clones only and misses some. V and J calls and clone size are given by that table; D and trimming were obtained from the DNA. The table shows about 130,000 clones, with 86% occurring only once. The sequencing input was peripheral blood. The V gene is TRBV28, the J gene TRBJ2-3, with TRBD2 matching 8 bases. This TCR came from a human donor in a cohort sampled during active COVID-19. CDR3 nucleotides: TGTGCCAGCAGTTTACTAGCGGGTCCTGTTGGGGGGGGGCAGTATTTT. Residues: CASSLLAGPVGGGQYF.